One sample yielded the 30 T cell receptor beta chains listed below, sequenced in a study of regulatory T cells in long-lasting Graves disease. The authors built TCR beta libraries using iRepertoire HTBI primers and Arm-PCR of CDR3 regions. Each CDR3 protein gets one entry after TCRdb re-called the multiplex PCR reads with MiXCR. The table includes some 220,000 distinct CDR3 sequences, roughly a fifth detected once. The time point was: newly diagnosed GD, antithyroid drugs for less than 3 months. There was RNA extracted from PBMCs, and the TCR library was made from it. A further study also used this sample, focusing on T cells in Graves' hyperthyroidism and ophthalmopathy.

Sample: peripheral blood mononuclear cells (PBMCs), taken at new diagnosis, from a patient treated with antithyroid drugs. The receptor source for this set is a young woman with Graves disease.

This clonotype was seen repeatedly, ten times or more. This chain connects TRBV20-1 to TRBJ2-1, with 11 bases that match TRBD2. CDR3 size: 14 residues. CDR1 is DFQATT and CDR2 is SNEGSKA in the germline V gene (reference sequence). Trimming removed 4 bases from V and 10 bases from J; junction bases left unmatched: 9. The CDR3 sequence is CSATGLAAVDEQFF. CDR3 bases: TGCAGTGCTACGGGACTAGCGGCGGTCGACGAGCAGTTCTTC.

V usage is TRBV19 and J usage is TRBJ2-1, with 12 bases fitting TRBD1. Germline CDR1 reads LNHDA; CDR2 reads SQIVND (reference sequence). The CDR3 runs 15 residues. Trimming took 6 bases from V and 7 from J; bases not matched to a gene: 7. CDR3 coding DNA: TGTGCCAGTAGCGCCGGGACAGGGGGCAAGAATGAGCAGTTCTTC. This sequence encodes CASSAGTGGKNEQFF.

The sample holds many counts of this clonotype. The gene calls are TRBV19 and TRBJ2-1, with 9 positions matching TRBD1. Germline V gives CDR1 LNHDA, CDR2 SQIVND (reference sequence). Germline trimming cut 10 bases from V and 6 bases from J; bases unmatched to any gene: 13. The CDR3 runs to 15 residues. The CDR3, as DNA: TGTGCCACCTCCCCGCGGACAGGGGCCGTCAATGAGCAGTTCTTC. It translates to CATSPRTGAVNEQFF.

The CDR3, as DNA: TGCGCCAGCAGCCAAGTGGGGCCCGGGACAGGGCGCCTCGAAGCTTTCTTT. Translating it yields CASSQVGPGTGRLEAFF. This chain connects TRBV4-1 to TRBJ1-1; 9 bases line up with TRBD1. The CDR3 covers 17 residues. V dropped 1 base and J dropped 8; count of bases not matched to a gene: 14. The germline CDR1 and CDR2 sequences are MGHRA and YSYEKL.

This clonotype was seen many times. V is TRBV10-3 and J is TRBJ2-6, with D perhaps matching TRBD1 (5 bases). CDR3 size: 14 residues. Germline CDR1 is ENHRY and CDR2 is SYGVKD. Trimming removed 6 bases at V and 1 base at J, with 7 bases between. CDR3 DNA sequence: TGTGCCATCAGGGGGCAGTCTGGGGCCAACGTCCTGACTTTC. It specifies CAIRGQSGANVLTF.

This clonotype was observed at least ten times. V usage is TRBV5-1 and J usage is TRBJ1-5; 10 bases are shared with TRBD1. Germline V lookup: CDR1 SGHRS, CDR2 YFSETQ. The trim removed 0 bases at V and 5 bases at J, leaving 2 bases unmatched. This CDR3 contains 15 residues. Here the CDR3 DNA reads TGCGCCAGCAGCTTGGGGGGGACAGGGGATCAGCCCCAGCATTTT. This sequence encodes CASSLGGTGDQPQHF. The complete variable domain, with remaining parts taken from reference TRBV5-1 and TRBJ1-5, reads KAGVTQTPRYLIKTRGQQVTLSCSPISGHRSVSWYQQTPGQGLQFLFEYFSETQRNKGNFPGRFSGRQFSNSRSEMNVSTLELGDSALYLCASSLGGTGDQPQHFGDGTRLSIL.

This clonotype has a count of ten or more. The CDR3 sequence: CSGLTGGPAEYSYTF. CDR3 coding DNA: TGCAGCGGGCTGACAGGGGGCCCCGCCGAATATAGCTACACCTTC. The gene calls are TRBV29-1 and TRBJ1-2; 10 nucleotides line up with TRBD1. The CDR3 spans 15 residues. The V segment lost 7 bases and the J segment 9 bases; nucleotides outside the gene matches: 17. Germline CDR1 reads SQVTM; CDR2 reads ANQGSEA.

This clonotype was recorded at least ten times. In DNA form, the CDR3 reads TGTGCCACCCTAAAACAAGGCTACGAGCAGTACTTC. This encodes CATLKQGYEQYF. V usage is TRBV2 and J usage is TRBJ2-7; D ambiguous. This CDR3 contains 12 residues. CDR1 is SNHLY, CDR2 FYNNEI, per germline. V dropped 10 bases and J dropped 3 bases, with 13 bases sitting between them.

In its sample, this clonotype was seen many times. The chain couples TRBV12-3 or TRBV12-4 to TRBJ1-1, with D possibly TRBD1 on 5 matching bases. This CDR3 comprises 16 residues. V was clipped by 6 bases and J by 1 base, with 18 bases between them. CDR3 residues: CASRNLRGAGNTEAFF. DNA for the CDR3: TGTGCCAGCAGAAACCTCCGAGGGGCGGGGAACACTGAAGCTTTCTTT.

This clonotype occurred many times. J is TRBJ1-5 and V is TRBV6-1; TRBD1 aligns across 9 bases. The CDR3 has 15 amino acids. Germline assignment: CDR1 MNHNS and CDR2 SASEGT. The ends lost 1 base at V and 6 bases at J; junction bases unmatched: 4. The CDR3 region is CASSEEETGGQPQHF. In DNA, the CDR3 is TGTGCCAGCAGTGAAGAGGAGACAGGGGGTCAGCCCCAGCATTTT.

This chain uses TRBV12-3 or TRBV12-4 with TRBJ1-1; no reliable D call. This CDR3 has 12 residues. The V gene lost 7 bases and the J gene lost 3 bases, with 9 bases spanning the gap. The CDR3 DNA is TGTGCCAGCACCCTCCGGGACACTGAAGCTTTCTTT. It yields the protein CASTLRDTEAFF.

This clonotype was found many times. The chain combines TRBV9 with TRBJ2-2, with 7 nucleotides matching TRBD1. Germline CDR1 is SGDLS and CDR2 is YYNGEE. This CDR3 is 14 amino acids long. V lost 1 base, J lost 7 bases, and 4 bases stayed unmatched. The CDR3 region has the DNA TGTGCCAGCAGCGTATACAGGGGTAACGGGGAGCTGTTTTTT. Its protein product is CASSVYRGNGELFF. Using reference TRBV9 and TRBJ2-2 for the parts outside the CDR3, the full variable domain is DSGVTQTPKHLITATGQRVTLRCSPRSGDLSVYWYQQSLDQGLQFLIQYYNGEERAKGNILERFSAQQFPDLHSELNLSSLELGDSALYFCASSVYRGNGELFFGEGSRLTVL.

This clonotype was seen ten or more times. The chain has TRBV15 and TRBJ2-1; TRBD2 aligns across 9 bases. Trimming cost V 5 bases and J 5 bases; bases outside gene matches: 7. The CDR3 contains 15 residues. Germline V gene data show CDR1 as LNHNV and CDR2 as YYDKDF (reference sequence). The CDR3 sequence is CATSRGTSSNNEQFF. DNA of the CDR3: TGTGCCACCAGCCGTGGGACTAGCAGCAACAATGAGCAGTTCTTC.

This clonotype was found many times. V gene TRBV10-2 combines with J gene TRBJ1-4, with a tentative D call TRBD1 (5 bases). The CDR3 is made up of 14 amino acids. Per the germline V gene, CDR1 is WSHSY and CDR2 is SAAADI. Trimming shortened V by 8 bases and J by 2 bases, and 12 bases separated the two germline ends. The CDR3 bases are TGCGCCAGCGGCGAGGGGTCCACTAATGAAAAACTGTTTTTT. Translated, it gives CASGEGSTNEKLFF.

There are many counts of this clonotype. V usage is TRBV3-1 and J usage is TRBJ1-2, with D possibly being TRBD1 (6 bases). V lost 2 bases and J 8 bases, leaving 18 bases between the germline ends. CDR3 length: 15 amino acids. CDR1 is LGHDT and CDR2 is YNNKEL in the germline V gene (reference sequence). The CDR3 DNA sequence: TGTGCCAGCAGCCAACGGGCCGGGACAACAGGCGGCTACACCTTC. Translated, it gives CASSQRAGTTGGYTF. The variable domain in full, with the rest retrieved from reference TRBV3-1 and TRBJ1-2, is DTAVSQTPKYLVTQMGNDKSIKCEQNLGHDTMYWYKQDSKKFLKIMFSYNNKELIINETVPNRFSPKSPDKAHLNLHINSLELGDSAVYFCASSQRAGTTGGYTFGSGTRLTVV.

This clonotype appeared many times. The chain employs TRBV6-1 and TRBJ1-1, with a weak D call TRBD1 (5 bases). Trimming took 2 bases from V and 4 from J, leaving 11 bases between them. The CDR3 sequence is 14 residues long. Germline V lookup: CDR1 MNHNS, CDR2 SASEGT. CDR3: CASSESRGVTEAFF. In nucleotides, the CDR3 is TGTGCCAGCAGTGAATCGCGGGGCGTCACTGAAGCTTTCTTT.

On this clonotype: Given a much more abundant clone one base away, this may be a read error. J is TRBJ1-6 and V is TRBV11-2; no clear D gene. The CDR3 extends over 15 amino acids. The germline V gene has CDR1 SGHAT and CDR2 FQNNGV. Trimming cost V 5 bases and J 3 bases, with 11 bases left between them. Written as DNA, the CDR3 is TGTGCCAGCAGCGCGGAACAGAGCTATAATTCACCCCTCCACTTT. Its protein is CASSAEQSYNSPLHF. Complete variable domain (other parts from reference TRBV11-2 and TRBJ1-6): EAGVAQSPRYKIIEKRQSVAFWCNPISGHATLYWYQQILGQGPKLLIQFQNNGVVDDSQLPKDRFSAERLKGVDSTLKIQPAKLEDSAVYLCASSAEQSYNSPLHFGNGTRLTVT.

The chain has TRBV28 and TRBJ2-7, with 10 bases identical to TRBD2. The CDR3 runs 16 residues. The germline V gene encodes CDR1 MDHEN and CDR2 SYDVKM. Trimming at V came to 6 bases and at J to 2 bases, leaving 10 bases not matched to a gene. The DNA for the CDR3 is TGTGCCAGCAGAAATAAAGCGGGAGGGTCCGCCTACGAGCAGTACTTC. This translates into CASRNKAGGSAYEQYF.

This clonotype was counted many times. The chain is built from TRBV6-1 and TRBJ2-7; 10 bases align to TRBD1. CDR3 length equals 14 residues. V trimming: 3 bases; J trimming: 3 bases; junction bases outside the gene matches: 2. Looked up from germline, CDR1 is MNHNS and CDR2 is SASEGT. CDR3 in DNA: TGTGCCAGCAGTGATTGGACAGGGGGCTACGAGCAGTACTTC. It encodes CASSDWTGGYEQYF.

This clonotype has at least ten counts. The chain is built from TRBV6-1 and TRBJ2-7, with D perhaps assigned TRBD1 or TRBD2 (6 bases each). Trimming pared 6 bases from V and 5 bases from J, leaving 17 bases between. Looked up from germline, CDR1 is MNHNS and CDR2 is SASEGT. The CDR3 loop spans 14 amino acids. CDR3 protein: CASRLGHGGDEQYF. For the CDR3, the DNA is TGTGCCAGCAGGCTGGGACACGGAGGGGACGAGCAGTACTTC.

This clonotype was observed at least ten times. Here the CDR3 DNA reads TGTGCCAGCAGCAGAAGGACTAGCGGGGGACCCGGGGAGCTGTTTTTT. Translated, it gives CASSRRTSGGPGELFF. The chain is built from TRBV6-2 or TRBV6-3 and TRBJ2-2; 13 positions match TRBD2. From germline, CDR1 is MNHEY and CDR2 SVGEGT. This CDR3 region has 16 residues. V lost 6 bases, J lost 6 bases, and 7 bases stayed unmatched.

Points on this clonotype: A far larger clone is a single base away, which makes a read error likely. V and J are TRBV10-3 and TRBJ1-6; TRBD1 matches 8 bases. This CDR3 contains 15 residues. V trimming: 5 bases; J trimming: 8 bases; junction bases outside the gene matches: 8. CDR1 and CDR2 from the germline V gene are ENHRY and SYGVKD. The CDR3 DNA follows: TGTGCCATCAGTTACTCTGCAGGGGGCTATTCACCCCTCCACTTT. This translates into CAISYSAGGYSPLHF.

The rearrangement links TRBV6-5 to TRBJ1-6; D is possibly TRBD1 (5 bases). V lost 4 bases to trimming and J lost 4 bases, with 8 bases between them. This CDR3 is 14 amino acids long. The germline CDR1 and CDR2 sequences are MNHEY and SVGAGI. The DNA of the CDR3 is TGTGCCAGCAGTTGGGACCCTTATAATTCACCCCTCCACTTT. Translated: CASSWDPYNSPLHF.

The chain employs TRBV2 and TRBJ1-4, with D perhaps TRBD1 (6 bases). Germline V gene lookup returns CDR1 SNHLY and CDR2 FYNNEI. The CDR3 contains 13 residues. The CDR3 region is CATNRVSNEKLFF. DNA for the CDR3: TGTGCAACCAACAGGGTTTCTAATGAAAAACTGTTTTTT.

Many counts were recorded for this clonotype. The chain carries TRBV10-3 and TRBJ2-7, with D perhaps assigned TRBD1 or TRBD2 (5 bases each). CDR3 length equals 15 residues. In germline, CDR1 is ENHRY, CDR2 SYGVKD. Trimming took 4 bases from V and 4 from J, leaving 17 bases between them. The CDR3: CAISGKTGDYYEQYF. In DNA form, the CDR3 reads TGTGCCATCAGTGGTAAAACAGGTGACTATTACGAGCAGTACTTC.

The sample holds a few counts of this clonotype. CDR3 bases: TGTGCCAGCAGAACCCCTAGAAGCAGCAGCTCCTACGAGCAGTACTTC. Translating gives CASRTPRSSSSYEQYF. The rearrangement joins TRBV6-2 or TRBV6-3 to TRBJ2-7; unclear D gene. Looked up from germline, CDR1 is MNHEY and CDR2 is SVGEGT. V shed 6 bases and J shed 0 bases, with 18 bases lying between them. CDR3 size: 16 residues.

The chain employs TRBV7-2 and TRBJ2-1; D is tentatively TRBD1 or TRBD2 (5 bases each). This CDR3 region has 15 residues. Germline assignment: CDR1 SGHTA and CDR2 FQGNSA. V was trimmed by 5 bases and J by 3 bases, leaving 14 bases between them. The CDR3 protein is CASSADGGFYNEQFF. Here the CDR3 DNA reads TGTGCCAGCAGCGCAGATGGGGGTTTCTACAATGAGCAGTTCTTC.

Many counts were recorded for this clonotype. The chain couples TRBV4-1 to TRBJ1-1; D not resolved. Germline-derived CDR1 and CDR2 are MGHRA and YSYEKL. The V gene lost 0 bases and the J gene lost 6 bases, with 26 bases spanning the gap. This CDR3 has 19 amino acids. DNA of the CDR3: TGCGCCAGCAGCCAAGACACCGCAAAAAGTACTGGCGGGATCGCTGAAGCTTTCTTT. It translates to CASSQDTAKSTGGIAEAFF.

This clonotype was seen many times. V gene TRBV5-5 combines with J gene TRBJ2-1; 12 bases match TRBD2. CDR1 is SGHKS, CDR2 YYEKEE, per germline (reference sequence). This CDR3 is 16 amino acids long. V shed 3 bases, J shed 6 bases, and the junction held 7 bases outside the gene matches. DNA of the CDR3: TGTGCCAGCAGCTCCTGGGGACTAGCGGGTGGCAATGAGCAGTTCTTC. This sequence encodes CASSSWGLAGGNEQFF.

Note on this clonotype: A far larger clone is a single base away, which makes a read error likely. V usage is TRBV5-5 and J usage is TRBJ2-1, with 8 positions matching TRBD2. The V gene's germline CDR1 is SGHKS and CDR2 YYEKEE (reference sequence). The CDR3 is made up of 20 amino acids. This chain's CDR3 is CASSPAEGVLSSGRGNEQSF. In nucleotides, the CDR3 is TGCGCCAGCAGCCCAGCCGAGGGCGTGCTCAGCAGCGGGAGAGGGAATGAGCAGTCCTTC.